In its sample, the clone carrying this T cell receptor beta chain was seen many times. The sample is drawn from a study of Graves' ophthalmopathy and Graves' hyperthyroidism. The CDR3 covers 18 residues. Trimming took 1 base from V and 1 from J; bases not matched to a gene: 7. The germline CDR1 and CDR2 sequences are LGHNA and YNFKEQ. The hyperthyroidism patients, aged 18 to 65, had been newly diagnosed, with under 2 months' duration. Amplified material comprised TCR beta CDR3 regions derived from RNA transcripts. First-round RT-PCR with HTBI primers preceded a second-round multiplex PCR. TCRdb fed the multiplex PCR reads into MiXCR, producing one record per CDR3 protein. The profile shows 500,000 to 700,000 distinct CDR3 sequences, 22% of them singletons.

J is TRBJ2-7 and V is TRBV4-2; 13 bases align to TRBD2. The specimen sequenced was peripheral blood. The source is a woman between 18 and 30 years old with stable Graves' hyperthyroidism. Some clones in this sample may be carry-over from other donors' samples. This CDR3 reads CASSQVSTLAGGSYEQYF. The CDR3 nucleotides are TGTGCCAGCAGCCAAGTGTCTACACTAGCGGGAGGGTCCTACGAGCAGTACTTC.